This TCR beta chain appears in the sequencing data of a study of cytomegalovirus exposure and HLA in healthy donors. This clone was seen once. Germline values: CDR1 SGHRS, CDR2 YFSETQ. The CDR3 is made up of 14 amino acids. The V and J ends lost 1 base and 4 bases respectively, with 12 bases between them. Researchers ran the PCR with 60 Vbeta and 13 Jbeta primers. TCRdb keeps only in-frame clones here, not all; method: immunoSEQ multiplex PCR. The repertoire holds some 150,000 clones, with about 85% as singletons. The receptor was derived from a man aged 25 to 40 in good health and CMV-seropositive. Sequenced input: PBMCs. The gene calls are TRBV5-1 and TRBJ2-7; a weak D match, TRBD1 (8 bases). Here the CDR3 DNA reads TGCGCCAGCAGCTTGACAGGGGGGGGATACGAGCAGTACTTC. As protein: CASSLTGGGYEQYF.